A selection of T cell receptor beta chains follows, all from one sample in a study of blood T cell repertoires in COVID-19. Sequenced by immunoSEQ multiplex PCR; TCRdb stores in-frame clones only, minus some. In the table there are some 40,000 clones, about 90% of which are singletons. Sequencing was performed on peripheral blood. These receptors all come from a man in his 60s with acute or convalescent COVID-19. CDR3s leave out the opening cysteine and the closing phenylalanine or tryptophan. Each record gives: CDR3 length, J gene, V gene, CDR3 protein.

12,TRBJ2-7,TRBV28,ASTRTGYSYEQY
11,TRBJ2-1,TRBV7-7,ASSLDSYNEQF
13,TRBJ1-5,TRBV28,ASRAQGNSNQPQH
12,TRBJ1-2,TRBV6-5,ASSRGQGFYGYT
11,TRBJ2-5,TRBV18,ASSPPSGSRQY
13,TRBJ1-5,TRBV28,ASSLTVHSNQPQH
10,TRBJ2-1,TRBV7-9,ASSPTSGSWF
16,TRBJ1-3,TRBV9,ASSVLPRGLYSGNTIY
14,TRBJ1-5,TRBV24-1,ATSDWGQGPHQPQH
11,TRBJ2-5,TRBV29-1,SVGSMGGETQY
11,TRBJ2-4,TRBV5-6,ASSGLAKNIQY
12,TRBJ2-7,TRBV9,ASSVGSGRAWQY
14,TRBJ2-4,TRBV19,ASSTRGTLAKNIQY
12,TRBJ2-7,TRBV5-5,ASSARPGPYEQY
13,TRBJ2-1,TRBV5-1,ASSYGLAGVNEQF
13,TRBJ1-2,TRBV19,ASSIPRQGGYGYT
12,TRBJ2-2,TRBV6-5,ASRRRTTTGELF
13,TRBJ2-1,TRBV5-5,ASSLSGSSYNEQF
11,TRBJ2-5,TRBV27,ASRPHGRETQY
14,TRBJ1-3,TRBV9,ASSVGGVGAGNTIY
12,TRBJ1-5,TRBV10-3,AISPDKGHQPQH
11,TRBJ2-1,TRBV6-5,ASRREAYNEQF
17,TRBJ2-1,TRBV21-1,ASSIAEIVGLGLHNEQF
11,TRBJ2-1,TRBV9,ASSTWTEGEQF
13,TRBJ2-7,TRBV3-1/TRBV3-2,ASSQGTGFSYEQY
10,TRBJ2-2,TRBV7-6,ASSLRTGELF
13,TRBJ1-5,TRBV6-5,ASSRDSPFRGPQH
16,TRBJ1-1,TRBV28,ASRRTSPAGGSNTEAF
13,TRBJ2-7,TRBV14,ASSGQGAVSYEQY
11,TRBJ1-6,TRBV30,AWSGRESSPLH
11,TRBJ1-1,TRBV7-2,ASSQGQNTEAF
14,TRBJ2-3,TRBV7-6,ASSLVRRQGGDTQY
12,TRBJ1-4,TRBV18,ASSPTGSVEKLF
12,TRBJ1-1,TRBV24-1,ATSGSGKATEAF
14,TRBJ2-1,TRBV28,ASSPSGQGSYNEQF
14,TRBJ1-1,TRBV5-1,ASSYKTQGAQTEAF
12,TRBJ2-2,TRBV5-4,ASTRDFGAGELF
14,TRBJ2-5,TRBV18,ASSLGLAGVVETQY
16,TRBJ2-4,TRBV5-1,ASSWGDRLAGGINIQY
12,TRBJ2-7,TRBV28,ASSPNRGSYEQY
13,TRBJ1-3,TRBV3-1/TRBV3-2,ASSQARGHGNTIY
16,TRBJ2-1,TRBV13,ASSVTGTSGSHYNEQF
11,TRBJ1-1,TRBV6-2/TRBV6-3,ASSAPRDTEAF
12,TRBJ1-1,TRBV5-1,ASSATGGDTEAF
13,TRBJ2-7,TRBV5-1,ASSLDGGAPYEQY
11,TRBJ2-7,TRBV28,ASIDTSSYEQY
12,TRBJ2-5,TRBV4-3,ASSQRVTGETQY
10,TRBJ2-1,TRBV13,ASSSSGTEQF
13,TRBJ1-2,TRBV19,ASSPVAGGSYGYT
12,TRBJ1-4,TRBV7-8,ASNLQGAGEKLF
14,TRBJ1-6,TRBV4-1,ASSQEGHFYNSPLH